These 30 T cell receptor beta chains were all obtained from the same sample, sequenced in a study of cytomegalovirus exposure and HLA in healthy donors. 60 Vbeta and 13 Jbeta primers were used in PCR. Profiling relied on immunoSEQ multiplex PCR, and the TCRdb table lists in-frame clones only, not all of them. The table shows fewer than 200,000 clones, with about 80% occurring only once. Source material: PBMCs. These receptors were obtained from a man aged 55 to 70 in good health and CMV-seronegative.

Remarks on this clone: One end of the junction fails to match germline, which may point to a read error. The chain is built from TRBV6-5 and TRBJ1-6, with 8 bases identical to TRBD1. Per germline, CDR1 MNHEY and CDR2 SVGAGI. This CDR3 spans 15 amino acids. CDR3 in DNA: TGTGCCAGCAGTCCCTCGACAGGGGTAAATTCACCCCTCAACTTT. As protein: CASSPSTGVNSPLNF.

The chain recombines TRBV5-1 with TRBJ2-3, with 10 bases identical to TRBD2. CDR1 and CDR2 (germline): SGHRS, YFSETQ. With V trimmed by 0 bases and J by 4 bases, 5 bases remained unmatched. This CDR3 spans 16 amino acids. CDR3 region: CASSLELAGGSDTQYF. The CDR3 DNA is TGCGCCAGCAGCTTGGAGTTAGCGGGGGGTTCAGATACGCAGTATTTT.

The chain employs TRBV29-1 and TRBJ1-2, with D uncertain. Germline lookup yields CDR1 SQVTM and CDR2 ANQGSEA. This CDR3 contains 13 residues. V lost 3 bases and J 3 bases, leaving 11 bases between the germline ends. Written as DNA, the CDR3 is TGCAGCGTTGACGTCCCGGGTCACTATGGCTACACCTTC. Amino acids: CSVDVPGHYGYTF.

The chain uses TRBV23-1 and TRBJ2-1, with 8 bases aligning to TRBD2. TRBV23-1 counts as an open reading frame of uncertain function. V lost 0 bases and J lost 5; bases outside the gene matches: 3. This CDR3 comprises 15 residues. DNA for the CDR3: TGCGCCAGCAGTCAATCGGAACTAGCGGACAATGAGCAGTTCTTC. It is translated as CASSQSELADNEQFF.

This chain uses TRBV6-1 with TRBJ1-2, with a tentative D call TRBD1 (5 bases). V dropped 6 bases and J dropped 3 bases, with 11 bases sitting between them. The CDR3 is made up of 13 amino acids. Germline loops: CDR1 MNHNS, CDR2 SASEGT. In nucleotides, the CDR3 is TGTGCCAGCAGGGTTATACAGGACTATGGCTACACCTTC. Residues: CASRVIQDYGYTF.

This clone was seen more than once but under ten times. The rearrangement links TRBV11-2 to TRBJ2-3; 8 positions match TRBD1. This CDR3 has 17 amino acids. Germline values: CDR1 SGHAT, CDR2 FQNNGV. V was clipped by 5 bases and J by 0 bases; unmatched bases: 10. CDR3 sequence: CASSLGQASPSTDTQYF. CDR3 DNA sequence: TGTGCCAGCAGCCTGGGACAGGCCAGTCCTAGCACAGATACGCAGTATTTT.

This clone showed up just a few times. V and J are TRBV7-9 and TRBJ1-4; 7 bases match TRBD1. V dropped 0 bases and J dropped 7; count of bases not matched to a gene: 5. The CDR3 length is 15 residues. Germline lookup yields CDR1 SEHNR and CDR2 FQNEAQ (reference sequence). The CDR3 DNA follows: TGTGCCAGCAGCTTAGCGACAGGGTTTCTTGAAAAACTGTTTTTT. Translating gives CASSLATGFLEKLFF. Full variable domain (missing parts from reference TRBV7-9 and TRBJ1-4): DTGVSQNPRHKITKRGQNVTFRCDPISEHNRLYWYRQTLGQGPEFLTYFQNEAQLEKSRLLSDRFSAERPKGSFSTLEIQRTEQGDSAMYLCASSLATGFLEKLFFGSGTQLSVL.

The genes are TRBV9 and TRBJ2-7; 8 positions agree with TRBD1. The V gene's germline CDR1 is SGDLS and CDR2 YYNGEE. V shed 0 bases and J 4 bases; nucleotides not matched to a gene: 6. This CDR3 has 15 residues. The CDR3 sequence: CASSVGSRGLYEQYF. In nucleotides, the CDR3 is TGTGCCAGCAGCGTAGGGAGCAGGGGGCTGTACGAGCAGTACTTC. The whole variable domain, filled in from reference TRBV9 and TRBJ2-7, reads DSGVTQTPKHLITATGQRVTLRCSPRSGDLSVYWYQQSLDQGLQFLIQYYNGEERAKGNILERFSAQQFPDLHSELNLSSLELGDSALYFCASSVGSRGLYEQYFGPGTRLTVT.

The gene calls are TRBV5-4 and TRBJ2-1; D is undetermined. The germline V and J ends were trimmed by 0 bases and 0 bases, with 13 bases remaining between them. The CDR3 consists of 17 residues. Germline lookup yields CDR1 SGHNT and CDR2 YYREEE (reference sequence). The CDR3 loop is CASSLAGGIASYNEQFF. In nucleotides, the CDR3 is TGTGCCAGCAGCTTGGCCGGCGGAATCGCCTCCTACAATGAGCAGTTCTTC. The full variable domain, rest sourced from reference TRBV5-4 and TRBJ2-1, is ETGVTQSPTHLIKTRGQQVTLRCSSQSGHNTVSWYQQALGQGPQFIFQYYREEENGRGNFPPRFSGLQFPNYSSELNVNALELDDSALYLCASSLAGGIASYNEQFFGPGTRLTVL.

This clone was seen a few times. The rearrangement links TRBV6-5 to TRBJ1-1; 7 bases agree with TRBD1. Per germline, CDR1 MNHEY and CDR2 SVGAGI. The trim removed 2 bases at V and 5 bases at J, leaving 5 bases unmatched. The length of the CDR3 is 14 residues. The CDR3, as DNA: TGTGCCAGCAGTTACCTGGGACAGAGAACTGAAGCTTTCTTT. This encodes CASSYLGQRTEAFF.

This clone was seen more than once but under ten times. One end of the junction fails to match germline, which may point to a read error. As DNA, the CDR3 is TGTGCCAGCAGCGCAGGGGCTTCCAATCGGCCCCAGCATTTT. Translated: CASSAGASNRPQHF. This sequence joins TRBV28 and TRBJ1-5, with D possibly being TRBD1 (6 bases). The germline gives CDR1 MDHEN, CDR2 SYDVKM. This CDR3 comprises 14 residues.

V is TRBV6-5 and J is TRBJ2-6; D not resolved. The germline gives CDR1 MNHEY, CDR2 SVGAGI. The length of the CDR3 is 12 residues. V was cut by 5 bases and J by 4 bases, with 3 bases left in between. CDR3: CASSRGANVLTF. The CDR3, as DNA: TGTGCCAGCAGTCGGGGGGCCAACGTCCTGACTTTC.

V gene TRBV2 combines with J gene TRBJ2-7; 11 nucleotides match TRBD1. This CDR3 has 14 amino acids. The germline CDR1 and CDR2 sequences are SNHLY and FYNNEI. Trimming at V came to 7 bases and at J to 4 bases, leaving 6 bases not matched to a gene. The CDR3 reads CASNGQGARYEQYF. DNA of the CDR3: TGTGCCAGCAATGGACAGGGGGCGCGTTACGAGCAGTACTTC.

This clone turned up a few times. The chain is built from TRBV5-4 and TRBJ2-5; D is ambiguous. The V gene lost 5 bases and the J gene lost 1 base, with 12 bases spanning the gap. The CDR3 is made up of 14 amino acids. CDR1 is SGHNT, CDR2 YYREEE, per germline (reference sequence). The CDR3 region is CASSIDTFQETQYF. Here the CDR3 DNA reads TGTGCCAGCAGTATCGACACTTTCCAAGAGACCCAGTACTTC.

This clone came up a few times. The chain recombines TRBV30 with TRBJ2-5; TRBD2 matches at 7 bases. V lost 2 bases to trimming and J lost 4 bases; unmatched junction nucleotides: 4. Looked up from germline, CDR1 is GTSNPN and CDR2 is SVGIG (reference sequence). The CDR3 contains 13 residues. CDR3 residues: CAWSSAGAETQYF. In DNA, the CDR3 is TGTGCCTGGAGTTCGGCGGGAGCAGAGACCCAGTACTTC.

The chain has TRBV19 and TRBJ1-5; perhaps TRBD1 as D (6 bases). This CDR3 region has 15 residues. Trimming took off 4 bases at V and 9 bases at J, with 19 bases between the two ends. From germline, CDR1 is LNHDA and CDR2 SQIVND (reference sequence). The CDR3 nucleotides read TGTGCCAGTAGTACAGAGGACAGCCCTTCTAGGCCCCAGCATTTT. Translation: CASSTEDSPSRPQHF.

This chain joins TRBV28 and TRBJ1-1, with a weak D call TRBD1 (6 bases). The CDR3 has 17 amino acids. Germline loops: CDR1 MDHEN, CDR2 SYDVKM. Trimming took 7 bases from V and 2 from J, leaving 23 bases between them. The CDR3 DNA reads as TGTGCCAGCAACGGTCCGAGGGGGGGGGCCGCTAACACTGAAGCTTTCTTT. Translation gives CASNGPRGGAANTEAFF.

The chain uses TRBV30 and TRBJ2-5, with 12 bases aligning to TRBD2. Germline values: CDR1 GTSNPN, CDR2 SVGIG (reference sequence). The CDR3 covers 16 residues. Trimming cost V 3 bases and J 6 bases; bases outside gene matches: 11. The CDR3: CAWRMGLAGLGQTQYF. As DNA, the CDR3 is TGTGCCTGGAGGATGGGACTAGCGGGTCTCGGGCAGACCCAGTACTTC.

V usage is TRBV6-5 and J usage is TRBJ1-2; D call uncertain. CDR1 is MNHEY and CDR2 is SVGAGI in the germline V gene. Between the trimmed V and J ends, which lost 6 bases and 5 bases, there was a span of 7 bases. The CDR3 contains 11 residues. DNA for the CDR3: TGTGCCAGCAGGCAACAGTATGGCTACACCTTC. Encoded protein: CASRQQYGYTF.

The chain couples TRBV7-2 to TRBJ2-1; 9 bases line up with TRBD1. V dropped 4 bases and J dropped 6; count of bases not matched to a gene: 10. CDR3 length: 16 residues. Germline V CDR1 and CDR2: SGHTA, FQGNSA. In nucleotides, the CDR3 is TGTGCCAGCAGCTCGTTTACCGGGACAGGGTCCAATGAGCAGTTCTTC. It is translated as CASSSFTGTGSNEQFF. Filled out from reference TRBV7-2 and TRBJ2-1, the complete variable domain reads GAGVSQSPSNKVTEKGKDVELRCDPISGHTALYWYRQSLGQGLEFLIYFQGNSAPDKSGLPSDRFSAERTGGSVSTLTIQRTQQEDSAVYLCASSSFTGTGSNEQFFGPGTRLTVL.

The V and J genes are TRBV5-1 and TRBJ1-3; D perhaps matches TRBD1 (6 bases). Between the trimmed V and J ends, which lost 0 bases and 1 base, there was a span of 11 bases. The CDR3 length is 16 residues. Germline CDR1 is SGHRS and CDR2 is YFSETQ. CDR3 protein: CASSLGRGSSGNTIYF. CDR3 coding DNA: TGCGCCAGCAGCTTGGGCAGGGGTTCTTCTGGAAACACCATATATTTT.

The gene calls are TRBV21-1 and TRBJ1-5. TRBV21-1 is noted as a pseudogene. The CDR3 is 17 amino acids. The CDR3 coding sequence is TGTGCCAGCAGCAAAATTCGGGAGGGAACGTGCAATCAGCCCCAGCATTTT. It is translated as CASSKIREGTCNQPQHF.

The chain combines TRBV10-2 with TRBJ1-1; 7 bases agree with TRBD1. V shed 7 bases and J 5 bases; nucleotides not matched to a gene: 16. The CDR3 length is 16 residues. The germline V gene encodes CDR1 WSHSY and CDR2 SAAADI. In DNA form, the CDR3 reads TGCGCCAGCACGCGGACAAATTTTAGACAGGGAACTGAAGCTTTCTTT. This sequence encodes CASTRTNFRQGTEAFF.

The genes are TRBV29-1 and TRBJ1-1; D is possibly TRBD1 (5 bases). Trimming took 3 bases from V and 6 from J, leaving 11 bases between them. Germline CDR1 reads SQVTM; CDR2 reads ANQGSEA. The CDR3 sequence is 12 residues long. The CDR3: CSVEGGFPEAFF. In nucleotides, the CDR3 is TGCAGCGTTGAGGGGGGTTTCCCTGAAGCTTTCTTT.

V gene TRBV14 combines with J gene TRBJ2-1; TRBD2 agrees at 12 bases. The V gene end was trimmed by 3 bases and the J gene end by 3 bases; junction bases not matched to a gene: 3. Germline V lookup: CDR1 SGHDN, CDR2 FVKESK. The CDR3 runs to 16 residues. As DNA, the CDR3 is TGTGCCAGCAGCCAGCCGGGACTAGCGGGCTACAATGAGCAGTTCTTC. Its translation is CASSQPGLAGYNEQFF. The full variable domain, its missing parts supplied by reference TRBV14 and TRBJ2-1, is EAGVTQFPSHSVIEKGQTVTLRCDPISGHDNLYWYRRVMGKEIKFLLHFVKESKQDESGMPNNRFLAERTGGTYSTLKVQPAELEDSGVYFCASSQPGLAGYNEQFFGPGTRLTVL.

This clone was seen once. The chain employs TRBV11-2 and TRBJ2-7, with 8 bases that match TRBD2. V lost 2 bases and J lost 0; bases outside the gene matches: 6. Germline V CDR1 and CDR2: SGHAT, FQNNGV. The CDR3 covers 16 residues. The CDR3 DNA reads as TGTGCCAGCAGCTTAACAAGCGGGGGCGGCTCCTACGAGCAGTACTTC. Protein: CASSLTSGGGSYEQYF.

This sequence joins TRBV2 and TRBJ1-1; D might be TRBD1 (5 bases). Germline V CDR1 and CDR2: SNHLY, FYNNEI. V lost 0 bases, J lost 7 bases, and 15 bases lay in between. CDR3 length equals 15 residues. CDR3 sequence: CASSEAKGVGGEAFF. The CDR3 DNA reads as TGTGCCAGCAGTGAAGCGAAAGGGGTCGGCGGTGAAGCTTTCTTT.

Written as DNA, the CDR3 is TGTGCCAGCAGCGCCATCCCCGGGGGGGTCCGCACCGGGGAGCTGTTTTTT. Translating it yields CASSAIPGGVRTGELFF. The V and J genes are TRBV9 and TRBJ2-2; 8 nucleotides align to TRBD2. Germline V gives CDR1 SGDLS, CDR2 YYNGEE. The junction had 11 bases not matched to a gene; V was cut back by 3 bases and J by 4 bases. The CDR3 has 17 residues.

The chain joins TRBV28 to TRBJ1-1; maybe TRBD1 (6 bases). V was cut by 2 bases and J by 10 bases, with 14 bases left in between. The CDR3 runs 13 residues. The germline CDR1 and CDR2 sequences are MDHEN and SYDVKM. CDR3 in DNA: TGTGCCAGCAGTTTAGGCCAGGGGCTGGTAGCTTTCTTT. Translated, it gives CASSLGQGLVAFF.

This clone was picked up a small number of times. This chain links TRBV5-1 with TRBJ1-2; 9 bases match TRBD1. The CDR3 spans 14 residues. CDR1 is SGHRS, CDR2 YFSETQ, per germline. Trimming took 3 bases from V and 4 from J; bases not matched to a gene: 4. CDR3 coding DNA: TGCGCCAGCAGCTCACAGGGGGCCGTCTATGGCTACACCTTC. It is translated as CASSSQGAVYGYTF.